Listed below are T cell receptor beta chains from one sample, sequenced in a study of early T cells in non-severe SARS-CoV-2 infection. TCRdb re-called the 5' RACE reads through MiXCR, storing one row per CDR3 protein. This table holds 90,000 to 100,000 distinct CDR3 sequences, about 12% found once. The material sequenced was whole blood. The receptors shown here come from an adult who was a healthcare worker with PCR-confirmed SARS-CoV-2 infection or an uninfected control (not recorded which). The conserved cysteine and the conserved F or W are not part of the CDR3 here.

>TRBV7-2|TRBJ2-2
ASSFFGTTPGELF
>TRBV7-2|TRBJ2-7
ASSWRGSSLSGQVSYEQY
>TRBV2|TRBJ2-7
ASSESRSWEQY
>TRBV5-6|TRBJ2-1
ASSMDRGGVYNEQF
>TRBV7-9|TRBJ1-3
ASSPQGSGNTIY
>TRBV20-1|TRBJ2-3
SAALAGETDTQY
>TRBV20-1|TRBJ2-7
SAGSRGRVNEQY
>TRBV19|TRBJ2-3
ASSNRDSYTDTQY
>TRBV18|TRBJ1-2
ASSPLSGNYGYT
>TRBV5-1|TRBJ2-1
ASSLGDRGNEQF
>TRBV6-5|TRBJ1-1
ASSRAGTAFMNTEAF
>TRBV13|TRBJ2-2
ASSFYSGGPNTGELF
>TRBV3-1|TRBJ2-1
ASSQGTSGGLEQF
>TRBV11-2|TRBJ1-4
ASSWAANEKLF
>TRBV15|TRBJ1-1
ATSRISRVASAF
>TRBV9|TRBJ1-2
ASSVARANYGYT
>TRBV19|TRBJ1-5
ASSSLGQLTGQPQH
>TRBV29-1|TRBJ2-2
SALPEAGELF
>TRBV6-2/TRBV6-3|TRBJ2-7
ASSYEGSPYEQY
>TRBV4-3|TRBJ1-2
ASSPGTGYNYGYT
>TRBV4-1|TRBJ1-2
ASSSYRGRGYT
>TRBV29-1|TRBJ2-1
SVGLAGLGEQF
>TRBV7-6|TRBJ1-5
ASSLGPASPSNQPQH